This is a list of T cell receptor beta chains from one sample in a study of T cell clusters in autoimmune cytopenias. TCRdb reprocessed the multiplex PCR reads; each CDR3 protein has one entry and no DNA is given. The table lists approximately 11,000 distinct CDR3 sequences. These same data were also listed under a study on T cell repertoires in aging, cancer and after chemotherapy.

Sequencing input: peripheral blood. The receptor set was obtained from a human donor in good health. Both conserved end residues are part of each CDR3. Rows give clone size only sometimes, using once, few, many, or a class for an expanded clone.

>-|TRBV12-3/TRBV12-4|TRBJ2-5
CASSFQGSSWETQYF
>-|TRBV19|TRBJ2-1
CASSMDRSSYNEQFF
>-|TRBV5-5|TRBJ2-7
CASSFGASGTRGYEQYF
>-|TRBV18|TRBJ2-1
CASSPPTSGGNNEQFF
>-|TRBV27|TRBJ2-7
CASSFQGTEQYF
>-|TRBV5-8|TRBJ2-3
CASSQFGTSGRIRTDTQYF
>-|TRBV27|TRBJ2-7
CASSQTGPYEQYF
>-|TRBV10-3|TRBJ2-2
CASQGVAGRTGELFF
>-|TRBV7-6|TRBJ2-7
CASSLARGRTYEQYF
>-|TRBV5-1|TRBJ2-5
CASSFGAGVVETQYF
>-|TRBV6-1|TRBJ1-6
CASRKAPYNSPLHF
>-|TRBV6-2/TRBV6-3|TRBJ1-2
CASSEQVYGYTF
>-|TRBV19|TRBJ1-4
CASSTDREVVDEKLFF
>-|TRBV19|TRBJ1-5
CASNPSRLLSNQPQHF
>medium-sized|TRBV30|TRBJ2-1
CAWHTGTGLYNEQFF
>-|TRBV19|TRBJ2-2
CASNRGQGDGELFF
>-|TRBV5-4|TRBJ2-7
CASSLGYGGEQYF
>-|TRBV6-2/TRBV6-3|TRBJ2-7
CASSSSSYEQYF
>-|TRBV6-5|TRBJ2-3
CASSSGTTTDTQYF
>-|TRBV27|TRBJ2-7
CASSFRETGDEQYF
>-|TRBV19|TRBJ1-1
CASSIATGDTEAFF
>-|TRBV29-1|TRBJ1-1
CSVGSGSSTEAFF
>medium-sized|TRBV29-1|TRBJ2-7
CSVFGGGAYEQYF
>-|TRBV6-6|TRBJ1-2
CASSYDRYYTF
>-|TRBV19|TRBJ2-3
CATEGLTSGVADTQYF
>-|TRBV19|TRBJ2-5
CASSTSDRGLGTQYF
>-|TRBV6-5|TRBJ2-1
CASRVTWTGESSEQFF
>-|TRBV19|TRBJ1-6
CASSTTTNSPLHF
>-|TRBV7-3|TRBJ2-1
CASSFGVGIYNEQFF
>-|TRBV24-1|TRBJ2-3
CATSDSVYTQYF
>-|TRBV5-1|TRBJ2-2
CASSILGQGVTGELFF
>medium-sized|TRBV29-1|TRBJ2-3
CSVDSGRADTQYF
>-|TRBV6-5|TRBJ1-2
CASSYSDRLYGYTF
>-|TRBV30|TRBJ2-5
CAWSSGVGWETQYF
>-|TRBV5-6|TRBJ2-7
CASSYIRDTTYEQYF
>-|TRBV5-5|TRBJ1-6
CASSLDVNNSPLHF
>-|TRBV29-1|TRBJ1-2
CSVEEGLSGYTF
>-|TRBV18|TRBJ2-3
CASSPAYDSTDTQYF
>-|TRBV27|TRBJ2-3
CASSPHDRGPRTDTQYF
>medium-sized|TRBV29-1|TRBJ2-7
CSVPGQGDEQYF
>-|TRBV12-3/TRBV12-4|TRBJ2-7
CASSLGRISSYEQYF
>-|TRBV19|TRBJ1-2
CASSISAGRTHYGYTF
>-|TRBV6-1|TRBJ1-5
CASSEQNSNQPQHF
>-|TRBV6-5|TRBJ2-3
CASSSLADPPTDTQYF
>-|TRBV19|TRBJ2-1
CASSMGANLYNEQLF
>-|TRBV29-1|TRBJ2-2
CSVNGLGLGGTATGELFF
>-|TRBV6-5|TRBJ2-5
CASTPPGAQETQYF
>-|TRBV6-2/TRBV6-3|TRBJ2-1
CASTKRLAEHNEQFF
>-|TRBV6-2/TRBV6-3|TRBJ1-4
CASRGKGAKNEKLFF